This record looks at one T cell receptor beta chain sequence and its context. The sample contains more than one DNA sequence encoding this CDR3. This CDR3 is built from 14 residues. CDR1 and CDR2 from the germline V gene are MNHEY and SVGAGI. V gave up 3 bases and J gave up 2 bases, with 9 bases separating them. The study ran its PCR with 60 Vbeta and 13 Jbeta primers. Clones were sequenced by immunoSEQ multiplex PCR, and TCRdb holds only the in-frame ones, with some missing. The sample has around 200,000 clones, roughly 80% seen once; the top ten hold around 3.9%. This specimen belongs to a study of cytomegalovirus exposure and HLA in healthy donors.

The TCR comes from a man aged 50-59 years in good health and CMV-seronegative. V gene TRBV6-5 combines with J gene TRBJ2-3; tentative D call: TRBD2 (6 bases). The sequenced material came from PBMCs. In DNA form, the CDR3 reads TGTGCCAGCAGTTATGCGGGGACCACAGATACGCAGTATTTT. The encoded protein is CASSYAGTTDTQYF.